This is a list of T cell receptor beta chains from one sample in a study of memory CD4+ T cells and cytomegalovirus serostatus. Using immunoSEQ multiplex PCR, the repertoire was profiled, and TCRdb retains in-frame clones only, with some absent. The sample has 50,000 to 65,000 clones; about 73% are singletons. The sample taken for sequencing was memory CD4+ T cells from blood. The source is an adult in good health and CMV-seropositive. Both conserved end residues are part of each CDR3. The order of the fields is CDR3 length, V gene, D gene, J gene, CDR3 protein. A D gene is named only where the DNA matches it firmly.

length: 21
V: TRBV14
D: TRBD2
J: TRBJ2-7
CDR3: CASSHSGDPGPSGRGYGEQYF

length: 15
V: TRBV7-8
D: TRBD2
J: TRBJ2-1
CDR3: CASSLPSGSKDEQFF

length: 14
V: TRBV9
D: TRBD1
J: TRBJ1-4
CDR3: CASSKQGAGEKLFF

length: 13
V: TRBV30
D: NA
J: TRBJ1-5
CDR3: CAWSGGDNQPQHF

length: 13
V: TRBV6-1
D: NA
J: TRBJ1-5
CDR3: CASAAGGNQPQHF

length: 13
V: TRBV27
D: TRBD1
J: TRBJ2-4
CDR3: CASSLQGADIQYF

length: 15
V: TRBV7-9
D: TRBD1
J: TRBJ2-5
CDR3: CASSYPPGGWETQYF

length: 20
V: TRBV12-2
D: NA
J: TRBJ2-2
CDR3: CASRLRVRDTDGCWAGELFF

length: 15
V: TRBV15
D: TRBD2
J: TRBJ2-1
CDR3: CATSRGGFPGYEQFF

length: 15
V: TRBV19
D: NA
J: TRBJ2-3
CDR3: CASSKADSSTDTQYF

length: 16
V: TRBV25-1
D: TRBD2
J: TRBJ2-7
CDR3: CASSARTSGSSYEQYF

length: 19
V: TRBV4-3
D: TRBD2
J: TRBJ2-3
CDR3: CASSQKGLAGAGGTDTQYF

length: 15
V: TRBV4-3
D: TRBD1
J: TRBJ1-3
CDR3: CASSQEGAAGNTIYF

length: 12
V: TRBV5-1
D: NA
J: TRBJ2-2
CDR3: CASKGATGELFF

length: 11
V: TRBV5-1
D: NA
J: TRBJ2-7
CDR3: CASSFRDEQYF

length: 13
V: TRBV19
D: NA
J: TRBJ2-1
CDR3: CASSTGLPLEQFF